The clone carrying this TCR beta chain was seen only once. Its specificity is unknown. This sample was included in a study of Ad26.COV2.S vaccination and SARS-CoV-2 variants. Study conclusions and caveats: Breadth, reportedly substantial, characterized the spike-specific CD8+ and CD4+ T cell responses after vaccination.

Profiled with immunoSEQ multiplex PCR; TCRdb holds only in-frame clones, not every one. This sample has hundreds of thousands of clones, with over 75% found just once. Documented treatment: some 20 received Ad26.COV2.S at low or high dose, single or two shots; about five received placebo; per-sample allocation not given. On day 63 after the first injection, vaccine and placebo recipients gave samples. Ad26 vector vaccine expressed Wuhan-strain SARS-CoV-2 spike. CDR1 and CDR2 (germline): MNHEY, SVGEGT. The V and J ends lost 5 bases and 7 bases, in that order; junction bases with no gene match: 12. The CDR3 runs to 16 residues.

The specimen was peripheral blood, collected in a trial of Ad26.COV2.S vaccine versus placebo. This clonotype was obtained from a person between 18 and 65 years old who received the Ad26.COV2.S COVID-19 vaccine or a placebo. The V call is TRBV6-2 or TRBV6-3, the J call TRBJ2-1; TRBD2 matches 9 bases. The CDR3 DNA reads TGTGCCAGCAGTCGGGCCGGGACTAGCCTTTCTAATGAGCAGTTCTTC. It codes for CASSRAGTSLSNEQFF.